This T cell receptor (beta chain) was captured in a study of graft-versus-host responses after intestinal transplantation. Turning to the study itself: Every recipient had anti-thymocyte globulin induction and roughly 3 years of tacrolimus plus steroids. General study points: Elevated graft-versus-host to host-versus-graft clonal ratios in allografts were recorded for patients with graft-donor T cell macrochimerism.

Method: immunoSEQ multiplex PCR; TCRdb's copy keeps in-frame clones and lacks some. The profile shows tens of thousands of clones, roughly 90% of them singletons. V was shortened by 4 bases and J by 0 bases, with 12 bases between the two germline ends. Germline V gene data show CDR1 as SQVTM and CDR2 as ANQGSEA. CDR3 length equals 14 residues. The sample holds a few counts of this clone. What it binds is not known. Sequenced material: unstimulated CD4+ T cells sorted from spleen or lymph node cells, taken before intestinal transplant. V usage is TRBV29-1 and J usage is TRBJ1-1; D unclear. This TCR came from a human donor who received an intestinal transplant. The CDR3 DNA is TGCAGCGTTGTAGGAACAGACATGAACACTGAAGCTTTCTTT. Amino acids: CSVVGTDMNTEAFF.